This entry is about one T cell receptor (beta chain). The antigen remains undetermined. This CDR3 is built from 15 residues. The V gene lost 2 bases and the J gene lost 0 bases, with 11 bases spanning the gap. Germline V gene data show CDR1 as SGHAT and CDR2 as FQNNGV. Donors counted as nominally healthy when sampled, yet unrecorded immune exposures were likely. This entry belongs to a study of cytomegalovirus exposure and HLA in healthy donors. General study results and limits: Most CMV-associated TCR beta chains were later found to appear HLA-restricted.

The PCR employed 60 Vbeta primers together with 13 Jbeta primers. Sequenced by immunoSEQ multiplex PCR; TCRdb stores in-frame clones only, minus some. The data show around 110,000 clones, with around 10% seen just once and less than 4% held by the top ten. This clonotype was obtained from a man aged 30-40 years in good health and CMV-seronegative. V is TRBV11-2 and J is TRBJ2-7; TRBD1 is a possible D gene (6 bases). Sequenced material: PBMCs. The CDR3 coding sequence is TGTGCCAGCAGCTTAATAGGGGGTCCCTCCTACGAGCAGTACTTC. Protein sequence: CASSLIGGPSYEQYF. Full variable domain (rest looked up from reference TRBV11-2 and TRBJ2-7): EAGVAQSPRYKIIEKRQSVAFWCNPISGHATLYWYQQILGQGPKLLIQFQNNGVVDDSQLPKDRFSAERLKGVDSTLKIQPAKLEDSAVYLCASSLIGGPSYEQYFGPGTRLTVT.